This TCR beta chain derives from a study of human T cells and chemical hapten exposure (dated by TCRdb to the early 2020s). Broadly, across the study: For sensitization, 2% DPC in acetone was applied to a 2 cm by 2 cm area of upper inner arm skin. Most of the patients in the cohort were female, and the cohort covered alopecia areata with under or over 50% scalp involvement, alopecia totalis and alopecia universalis. Blood samples were taken from patients before sensitization (week 0) and then at 2, 6 and about 24 weeks after DPC sensitization. Nearly 30 alopecia patients provided blood for TCR sequencing at one to four time points (pre-sensitization, 2, 6 and 24 weeks). Patch testing on the upper back used Finn chambers containing 0.01% DPC, with scoring done after 6 days according to International Contact Dermatitis Research Group standards. The libraries were sequenced as a pool, and the TCR yield per sample differed mostly because of small variations in library volumes within the pool. Weekly therapeutic DPC doses were additionally applied to the scalp of patients throughout the roughly 24-week study period. Peripheral blood TCR repertoire changes were tracked in vivo in alopecia patients during primary and secondary sensitization to the hapten diphenylcyclopropenone (DPC).

The CDR3 covers 13 residues, taking in both the cysteine and the phenylalanine. Kept here is only the CDR3 DNA, which spans 39 bases and is read in frame from base 1. CDR1 and CDR2, looked up from the germline V gene (reference sequence), are LGHDT and YNNKEL. Taken with the paper, the label for time point translates to: patch test 1, 2 weeks after DPC sensitization. The treatment or condition label of this sample denotes: therapeutic diphenylcyclopropenone sensitization with weekly scalp DPC. Blood at each patch-test visit was drawn before the patch test was applied. Patients were eligible if aged 18 to 70, diagnosed with alopecia and judged suitable for DPC therapy, and pregnant patients were excluded. Total RNA was extracted from unfractionated whole blood collected in Tempus Blood RNA tubes. Library preparation employed RACE. Sequencing instrument: NextSeq 500. Library preparation attached unique molecular identifiers to individual cDNA molecules for quantitative, reproducible TCR counting. Each blood RNA sample was used to sequence both TCR alpha and TCR beta chains. The study's own analysis went as follows. A median of roughly 98,000 TCRs per sample was observed, with a range of about 23,224 to 700,000. The Decombinator software suite was used to annotate the V, J and CDR3 of the TCR reads. To make PS versus PT1 abundance plots, every sample was subsampled to the same number of TCRs (28,000). TCRs were defined as expanded if absent before sensitization and observed at least eight times at the 2-week time point. TCRdb cleaned the public reads at Q25 with fastp, built clones with MiXCR and kept in-frame beta chains. Each CDR3 protein gets just one entry, which takes the most common genes and DNA from the rows behind it. What appears here as the V and J calls and clone size reflects TCRdb's work, not the paper's. Within this sample are roughly 360,000 distinct CDR3 sequences, with roughly 4.8% of them counted one time only. Approximately 2.5% of the sample comes from the top ten.

Notes on this clonotype: What this receptor recognizes is not known. A read error may account for a junction end that differs from germline.

What the research found in general, with its limitations: Repeated subsampling changed both the strength of the expansion versus patch-test correlation and the threshold at which the correlation became significant. Because every patient had alopecia, a presumed autoimmune disease, the patients' immune response might differ from that of healthy individuals. Expanded TCRs formed significantly more large CDR3 similarity clusters than pre-sensitization or healthy control sets, consistent with antigen-driven responses. No change with DPC sensitization was found in the number of TCRs above 1 in 1000 frequency, and no evidence of global repertoire structure alterations was found. Patch test score was positively correlated with the number of PT1 expanded TCRs, with significance at thresholds 8, 16 and 32 but not at 4.

Recombination linked TRBV3-1 to TRBJ2-2, and possibly TRBD2, on 6 matching bases. The source was whole blood, collected in connection with sensitization to the hapten diphenylcyclopropenone (DPC). The clonotype originates from a woman aged 45 to 65 with alopecia areata. Some clones in this sample may be carry-over from other donors' samples. The CDR3 reads as follows: CASIGGNPGELFF. In nucleotide form, the sequence is TGTGCCAGCATCGGAGGGAACCCCGGGGAGCTGTTTTTT.